This T cell receptor (beta chain) was sequenced for a study of blood T cell repertoires in COVID-19. Assay: immunoSEQ multiplex PCR; the TCRdb copy retains only in-frame clones and omits some. The repertoire holds fewer than 250,000 clones, with around four fifths as singletons. Germline V CDR1 and CDR2: ENHRY, SYGVKD. Trimming cost V 6 bases and J 1 base; bases outside gene matches: 5. The CDR3 has 14 residues. Specimen: peripheral blood. This sequence originates from a man aged 50 to 60 with active or convalescent COVID-19. The rearrangement links TRBV10-3 to TRBJ1-1, with TRBD1 matching over 7 bases. The CDR3: CAIRETGTNTEAFF. CDR3 nucleotide sequence: TGTGCCATCAGGGAGACAGGGACGAACACTGAAGCTTTCTTT.